This TCR beta chain was documented in a study of shared clonotypes between healthy human individuals. Overall study context: Donors had three CD4 naive, three CD4 memory, two CD8 naive and one CD8 memory plate apiece.

Only in-frame clones appear in the TCRdb table, and some are missing; sequencing was by immunoSEQ multiplex PCR. The sample records approximately 2,300,000 clones, 85% to 95% being singletons. V was shortened by 0 bases and J by 4 bases, with 10 bases between the two germline ends. Germline V lookup: CDR1 MNHEY, CDR2 SVGAGI. This CDR3 comprises 14 residues. The chain joins TRBV6-5 to TRBJ2-7; TRBD1 might be the D (6 bases). This TCR came from a man aged 18 to 35 in good health. Some clones in this sample may be carry-over from other donors' samples. The specimen sequenced was naive CD4+ T cells from PBMCs. Subset in this sample: CD45RA+ positively selected. CDR3 protein: CASSYSDRLYEQYF. In DNA, the CDR3 is TGTGCCAGCAGTTACTCGGACAGACTATACGAGCAGTACTTC.